The 27 T cell receptor beta chains below all came from one sample that was sequenced in a study of blood T cell repertoires in COVID-19. TCRdb keeps only in-frame clones here, not all; method: immunoSEQ multiplex PCR. The table shows over 300,000 clones, with around 92% occurring only once. What was sequenced was peripheral blood. All receptors come from a man younger than 30 who had recovered from COVID-19.

J is TRBJ1-6 and V is TRBV10-3; D uncertain. V lost 2 bases and J lost 12, with 14 bases in between. Germline lookup yields CDR1 ENHRY and CDR2 SYGVKD. The CDR3 consists of 14 residues. The CDR3 here is CAISEQRGNVPLHF. CDR3 sequence (DNA): TGTGCCATCAGTGAGCAAAGAGGGAATGTACCCCTCCACTTT.

The V call is TRBV10-3, the J call TRBJ1-1; no definite D call. The CDR3 consists of 14 residues. Germline CDR1 reads ENHRY; CDR2 reads SYGVKD. Trimming removed 2 bases at V and 2 bases at J, with 9 bases between. The CDR3: CAISEGGLNTEAFF. CDR3 nucleotides: TGTGCCATCAGTGAGGGAGGGCTAAACACTGAAGCTTTCTTT.

This clone was seen just once. The V and J genes are TRBV7-2 and TRBJ2-2; D may be TRBD2 (6 bases). There are 15 residues in the CDR3. In germline, CDR1 is SGHTA, CDR2 FQGNSA. V was clipped by 5 bases and J by 7 bases, with 17 bases between them. CDR3 nucleotide sequence: TGTGCCAGCAGCGCGGGCGGGGAAAGGGGCGGGGAGCTGTTTTTT. It specifies CASSAGGERGGELFF.

The V gene is TRBV28, the J gene TRBJ1-1; D is undetermined. Germline loops: CDR1 MDHEN, CDR2 SYDVKM. Trimming left V 3 bases short and J 0 bases short, with 17 bases between. CDR3 length equals 17 residues. CDR3 sequence (DNA): TGTGCCAGCAGTTTTCGTTCAAGAGGGTGGGTGAACACTGAAGCTTTCTTT. It specifies CASSFRSRGWVNTEAFF.

The chain combines TRBV4-1 with TRBJ2-5, with 14 positions matching TRBD2. This CDR3 has 14 amino acids. Germline loops: CDR1 MGHRA, CDR2 YSYEKL. V lost 0 bases to trimming and J lost 14 bases; unmatched junction nucleotides: 5. CDR3 protein: CASSQETSGGGPYF. The DNA of the CDR3 is TGCGCCAGCAGCCAAGAGACTAGCGGGGGGGGACCTTACTTC.

This clone was recorded once. The rearrangement uses TRBV30 and TRBJ2-7, with TRBD2 as a possible D gene (6 bases). The CDR3 extends over 13 amino acids. Germline V gives CDR1 GTSNPN, CDR2 SVGIG (reference sequence). V lost 1 base and J lost 6, with 13 bases in between. In nucleotides, the CDR3 is TGTGCCTGGAGTGATTCTAGCGAGATCGAGCAGTACTTC. Its protein is CAWSDSSEIEQYF.

The J gene is TRBJ2-2, the V gene TRBV9; TRBD1 matches at 9 bases. The CDR3 consists of 15 residues. The V gene's germline CDR1 is SGDLS and CDR2 YYNGEE. The trim removed 7 bases at V and 8 bases at J, leaving 12 bases unmatched. CDR3 region: CASHGGTGKYGELFF. The DNA of the CDR3 is TGTGCCAGCCACGGCGGGACAGGGAAATATGGGGAGCTGTTTTTT.

The rearrangement joins TRBV19 to TRBJ1-5, with D perhaps TRBD1 (5 bases). Germline lookup yields CDR1 LNHDA and CDR2 SQIVND (reference sequence). The CDR3 is 14 residues long. V gave up 7 bases and J gave up 0 bases, with 10 bases separating them. In DNA, the CDR3 is TGTGCCAGTAATCGACAGAGTAGCAATCAGCCCCAGCATTTT. It translates to CASNRQSSNQPQHF.

This clone showed up just a few times. This chain joins TRBV7-2 and TRBJ1-2; a weak D match, TRBD1 (6 bases). Germline V gene lookup returns CDR1 SGHTA and CDR2 FQGNSA. CDR3 length: 15 residues. Trimming took 1 base from V and 7 from J, leaving 16 bases between them. CDR3 amino acids: CASSLEGHRAPGYTF. In DNA, the CDR3 is TGTGCCAGCAGCTTAGAAGGCCACAGGGCCCCTGGCTACACCTTC.

The genes are TRBV3-1 (or the pseudogene TRBV3-2) and TRBJ2-3; 10 bases fit TRBD1. The germline V gene has CDR1 LGHDT and CDR2 YNNKEL (reference sequence). V gave up 2 bases and J gave up 4 bases; unmatched junction bases: 3. The CDR3 contains 15 residues. The DNA for the CDR3 is TGTGCCAGCAGCCAACTAGACAGGGGGCCAGATACGCAGTATTTT. Its protein is CASSQLDRGPDTQYF.

The chain combines TRBV12-5 with TRBJ1-1; a weak D match, TRBD1 (5 bases). The germline V gene has CDR1 LGHNT and CDR2 FRNRAP. The CDR3 is 13 residues long. V lost 5 bases and J lost 10, with 17 bases in between. The CDR3 nucleotides read TGTGCTAGTGGTCCAGGGACGGTGACTAGAGCTTTCTTT. It codes for CASGPGTVTRAFF.

Remarks on this clone: The sample has other DNA sequences that encode this CDR3 too. This chain uses TRBV5-1 with TRBJ2-7; maybe TRBD1 (5 bases). V was shortened by 0 bases and J by 5 bases, with 12 bases between the two germline ends. The CDR3 spans 14 residues. Germline lookup yields CDR1 SGHRS and CDR2 YFSETQ. In DNA, the CDR3 is TGCGCCAGCAGCTTGGGGCAGGGTGGGGACGAGCAGTACTTC. As protein: CASSLGQGGDEQYF. Together with reference TRBV5-1 and TRBJ2-7, the CDR3 gives the full variable domain: KAGVTQTPRYLIKTRGQQVTLSCSPISGHRSVSWYQQTPGQGLQFLFEYFSETQRNKGNFPGRFSGRQFSNSRSEMNVSTLELGDSALYLCASSLGQGGDEQYFGPGTRLTVT.

V is TRBV10-3 and J is TRBJ1-1; D gene unclear. Germline CDR1 and CDR2: ENHRY and SYGVKD. The CDR3 is 17 amino acids. The ends were cut back, 0 bases at V and 4 bases at J, with 18 bases in the middle. The CDR3 sequence: CAISESEERGVPTEAFF. The CDR3 DNA follows: TGTGCCATCAGTGAGTCAGAGGAGCGCGGAGTCCCCACTGAAGCTTTCTTT.

As for this clone: Different DNA sequences within this sample yield the same CDR3. The chain joins TRBV2 to TRBJ2-7; maybe TRBD2 (6 bases). CDR1 and CDR2 from the germline V gene are SNHLY and FYNNEI. With 5 bases removed from V and 4 bases from J, the gap between germline ends came to 6 bases. This CDR3 contains 11 residues. CDR3 loop: CASSRGYEQYF. DNA for the CDR3: TGTGCCAGCAGTCGGGGGTACGAGCAGTACTTC.

J is TRBJ2-3 and V is TRBV7-9, with D possibly being TRBD1 (6 bases). Germline CDR1 reads SEHNR; CDR2 reads FQNEAQ (reference sequence). The CDR3 is 14 amino acids. Trimming removed 4 bases at V and 2 bases at J, with 10 bases between. The CDR3 DNA is TGTGCCAGCAGCTCGACAGGAAACACAGATACGCAGTATTTT. Its protein product is CASSSTGNTDTQYF.

This chain links TRBV9 with TRBJ1-2; possible D gene TRBD1, 5 bases. CDR1 and CDR2 from the germline V gene are SGDLS and YYNGEE. Trimming took 0 bases from V and 8 from J, leaving 14 bases between them. This CDR3 spans 14 amino acids. Here the CDR3 reads CASSVGQGPFGYTF. CDR3 sequence (DNA): TGTGCCAGCAGCGTAGGGCAGGGCCCTTTCGGCTACACCTTC.

The chain couples TRBV11-2 to TRBJ1-1; tentative D call: TRBD1 (5 bases). The CDR3 contains 14 residues. Per germline, CDR1 SGHAT and CDR2 FQNNGV. V gave up 3 bases and J gave up 1 base, with 9 bases separating them. The CDR3 region is CASSFGATNTEAFF. The CDR3 DNA sequence: TGTGCCAGCAGCTTTGGGGCGACGAACACTGAAGCTTTCTTT.

This chain links TRBV20-1 with TRBJ1-2, with 9 bases fitting TRBD1. Germline CDR1 reads DFQATT; CDR2 reads SNEGSKA (reference sequence). The CDR3 is 17 residues long. J was trimmed by 3 bases and V by 6 bases; bases with no gene match: 17. The CDR3, as DNA: TGCAGTGCGAGTCCGGGACAGGGTTCAAGGAGAGACTATGGCTACACCTTC. As protein: CSASPGQGSRRDYGYTF.

This chain links TRBV29-1 with TRBJ2-7; D unresolved. There are 12 residues in the CDR3. V gave up 4 bases and J gave up 2 bases, with 9 bases separating them. The germline CDR1 and CDR2 sequences are SQVTM and ANQGSEA. This chain's CDR3 is CSVVNTPYEQYF. The CDR3 DNA reads as TGCAGCGTTGTCAACACACCCTACGAGCAGTACTTC.

V and J are TRBV15 and TRBJ2-3, with 8 positions matching TRBD2. The V gene's germline CDR1 is LNHNV and CDR2 YYDKDF (reference sequence). Losses at the gene ends were 9 bases for V and 0 bases for J; bases not matched to a gene: 5. The CDR3 spans 14 residues. CDR3 DNA sequence: TGTGCCACTAAAAGCGGGGGAAGCACAGATACGCAGTATTTT. Protein: CATKSGGSTDTQYF. The entire variable domain, with the rest obtained from reference TRBV15 and TRBJ2-3, is as follows: DAMVIQNPRYQVTQFGKPVTLSCSQTLNHNVMYWYQQKSSQAPKLLFHYYDKDFNNEADTPDNFQSRRPNTSFCFLDIRSPGLGDTAMYLCATKSGGSTDTQYFGPGTRLTVL.

V and J are TRBV5-1 and TRBJ2-7, with 10 bases matching TRBD1. The CDR3 runs to 17 residues. The junction had 7 bases not matched to a gene; V was cut back by 0 bases and J by 1 base. CDR1 SGHRS and CDR2 YFSETQ come from the germline V gene. The DNA for the CDR3 is TGCGCCAGCAGCTTGGCCCCTGACAGGGGGCTATCCTACGAGCAGTACTTC. It codes for CASSLAPDRGLSYEQYF.

The chain combines TRBV7-2 with TRBJ2-7; the D gene is possibly TRBD2 (6 bases). Trimming stripped 4 bases from V and 4 bases from J, with 17 bases between. The CDR3 is 15 amino acids. Germline CDR1 is SGHTA and CDR2 is FQGNSA. CDR3 region: CASSSQGTLKYEQYF. In DNA form, the CDR3 reads TGTGCCAGCAGCTCCCAAGGGACTCTAAAATACGAGCAGTACTTC.

This rearrangement joins TRBV10-3 to TRBJ1-4; 10 bases fit TRBD1. The ends lost 10 bases at V and 6 bases at J; junction bases unmatched: 5. Per germline, CDR1 ENHRY and CDR2 SYGVKD. CDR3 length equals 13 residues. In nucleotides, the CDR3 is TGTGCCACCAAAGGGACAGGGGATGAAAAACTGTTTTTT. Amino acid sequence: CATKGTGDEKLFF.

The genes are TRBV11-2 and TRBJ1-4, with D uncertain. This CDR3 region has 14 residues. The germline gives CDR1 SGHAT, CDR2 FQNNGV. Trimming removed 3 bases at V and 11 bases at J, with 16 bases between. The CDR3: CASSLSRAVDKLFF. The CDR3 bases are TGTGCCAGCAGCTTGTCGCGGGCAGTAGACAAACTGTTTTTT.

This chain uses TRBV4-1 with TRBJ2-7; TRBD2 matches 10 bases. The CDR3 covers 16 residues. V shed 0 bases, J shed 3 bases, and the junction held 5 bases outside the gene matches. The germline gives CDR1 MGHRA, CDR2 YSYEKL. CDR3 residues: CASSQEGGTSVYEQYF. CDR3 nucleotides: TGCGCCAGCAGCCAAGAGGGGGGGACTAGCGTCTACGAGCAGTACTTC.

The chain joins TRBV19 to TRBJ2-5, with D possibly being TRBD1 (6 bases). The CDR3 is made up of 15 amino acids. CDR1 is LNHDA and CDR2 is SQIVND in the germline V gene (reference sequence). Trimming took off 5 bases at V and 5 bases at J, with 18 bases between the two ends. The CDR3 protein is CASSQTGGGGETQYF. CDR3 in DNA: TGTGCCAGTAGTCAGACAGGCGGCGGTGGGGAGACCCAGTACTTC.

The chain has TRBV5-6 and TRBJ2-3; no clear D gene. This CDR3 spans 12 amino acids. Per the germline V gene, CDR1 is SGHDT and CDR2 is YYEEEE. The V and J ends lost 2 bases and 4 bases respectively, with 5 bases between them. The CDR3 region has the DNA TGTGCCAGCAGCTTCAGCGCAGATACGCAGTATTTT. Protein product: CASSFSADTQYF.